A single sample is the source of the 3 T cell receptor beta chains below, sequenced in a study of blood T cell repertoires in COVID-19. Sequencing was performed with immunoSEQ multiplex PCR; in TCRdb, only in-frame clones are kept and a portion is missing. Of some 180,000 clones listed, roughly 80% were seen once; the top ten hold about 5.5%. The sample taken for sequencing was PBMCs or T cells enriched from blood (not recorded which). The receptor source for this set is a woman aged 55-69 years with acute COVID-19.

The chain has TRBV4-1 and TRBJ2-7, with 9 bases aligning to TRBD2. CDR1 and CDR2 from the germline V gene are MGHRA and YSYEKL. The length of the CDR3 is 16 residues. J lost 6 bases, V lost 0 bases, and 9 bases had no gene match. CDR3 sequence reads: CASSQDFGGTSTEQYF. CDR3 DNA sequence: TGCGCCAGCAGCCAAGATTTCGGCGGGACTAGCACCGAGCAGTACTTC.

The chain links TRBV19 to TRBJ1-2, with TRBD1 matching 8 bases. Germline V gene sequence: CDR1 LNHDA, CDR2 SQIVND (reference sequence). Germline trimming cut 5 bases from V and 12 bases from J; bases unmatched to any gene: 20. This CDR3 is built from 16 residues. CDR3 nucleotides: TGTGCCAGTAGTTTCTCCTCCGCGGGACAGGACATTGGAGACACCTTC. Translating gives CASSFSSAGQDIGDTF.

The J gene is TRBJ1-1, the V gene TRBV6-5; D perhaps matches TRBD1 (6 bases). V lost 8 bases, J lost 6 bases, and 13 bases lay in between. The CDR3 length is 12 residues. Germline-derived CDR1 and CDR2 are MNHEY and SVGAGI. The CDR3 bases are TGTGCCAGCCAGAGTTGGACAGCTGAAGCTTTCTTT. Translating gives CASQSWTAEAFF.